These 2 T cell receptor beta chains were sequenced from one sample in a study of molecular identifiers for immune sequencing clone quantification. TCRdb re-called the PCR reads with MiXCR, one entry per CDR3 protein. The sample has over 600,000 distinct CDR3 sequences, roughly 21% seen once. The source material was naive CD8+ T cells from blood, with Jurkat cell RNA spiked in. The subset was: FACS-sorted CD8+CD4-CCR7+CD45RA+ naive T cells. Every receptor here comes from a human donor in good health. Some libraries in this study had Jurkat cell RNA spiked in.

This clonotype came up many times. The chain uses TRBV7-9 and TRBJ2-7, with D perhaps matching TRBD1 or TRBD2 (5 bases each). The CDR3 extends over 15 amino acids. Germline V lookup: CDR1 SEHNR, CDR2 FQNEAQ (reference sequence). V lost 0 bases and J 0 bases, leaving 9 bases between the germline ends. As DNA, the CDR3 is TGTGCCAGCAGCTTAGCGCAGGGACGCTCCTACGAGCAGTACTTC. This translates into CASSLAQGRSYEQYF.

This clonotype occurred many times. CDR3: CASRRVWDTKNTEAFF. The CDR3 nucleotides are TGTGCCAGTAGGAGAGTATGGGACACCAAGAACACTGAAGCTTTCTTT. The V and J genes are TRBV19 and TRBJ1-1; possibly TRBD1 for D (6 bases). V lost 6 bases and J 1 base, leaving 18 bases between the germline ends. CDR1 is LNHDA, CDR2 SQIVND, per germline (reference sequence). The CDR3 extends over 16 amino acids.